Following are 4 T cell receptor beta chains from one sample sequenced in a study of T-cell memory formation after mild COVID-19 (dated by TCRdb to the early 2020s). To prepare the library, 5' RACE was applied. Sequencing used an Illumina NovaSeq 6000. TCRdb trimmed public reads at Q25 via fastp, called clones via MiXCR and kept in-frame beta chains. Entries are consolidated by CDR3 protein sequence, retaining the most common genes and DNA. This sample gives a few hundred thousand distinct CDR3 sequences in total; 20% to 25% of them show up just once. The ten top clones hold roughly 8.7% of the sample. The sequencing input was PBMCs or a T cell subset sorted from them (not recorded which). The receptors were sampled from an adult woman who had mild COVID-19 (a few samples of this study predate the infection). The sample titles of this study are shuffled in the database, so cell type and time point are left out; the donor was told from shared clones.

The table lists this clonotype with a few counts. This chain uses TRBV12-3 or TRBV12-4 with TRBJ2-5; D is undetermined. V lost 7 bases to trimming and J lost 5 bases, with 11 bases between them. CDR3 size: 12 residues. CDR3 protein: CASTQTRETQYF. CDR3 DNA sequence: TGTGCCAGCACGCAGACGAGGGAGACCCAGTACTTC.

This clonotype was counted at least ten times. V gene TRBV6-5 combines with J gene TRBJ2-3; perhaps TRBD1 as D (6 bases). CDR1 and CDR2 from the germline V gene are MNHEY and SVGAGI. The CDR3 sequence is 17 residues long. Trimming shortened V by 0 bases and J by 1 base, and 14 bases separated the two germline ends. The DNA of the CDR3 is TGTGCCAGCAGTTACTCGGGGACACTTTTTCGCACAGATACGCAGTATTTT. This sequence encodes CASSYSGTLFRTDTQYF.

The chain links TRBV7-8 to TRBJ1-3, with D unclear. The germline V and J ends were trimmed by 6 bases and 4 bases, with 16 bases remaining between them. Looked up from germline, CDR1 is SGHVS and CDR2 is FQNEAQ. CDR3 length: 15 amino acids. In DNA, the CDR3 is TGTGCCAGCAGGGGCGGAGTCGGGTCGGGAAACACCATATATTTT. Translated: CASRGGVGSGNTIYF. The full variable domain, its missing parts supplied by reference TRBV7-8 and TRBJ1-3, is GAGVSQSPRYKVAKRGQDVALRCDPISGHVSLFWYQQALGQGPEFLTYFQNEAQLDKSGLPSDRFFAERPEGSVSTLKIQRTQQEDSAVYLCASRGGVGSGNTIYFGEGSWLTVV.

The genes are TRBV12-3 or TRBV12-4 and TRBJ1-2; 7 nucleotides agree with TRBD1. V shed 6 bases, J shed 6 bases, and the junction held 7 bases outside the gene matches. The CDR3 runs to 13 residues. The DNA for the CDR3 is TGTGCCAGCAGGGAGGGGGCATTCCATGGCTACACCTTC. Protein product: CASREGAFHGYTF.